The TCR beta chain described here comes from a study of Graves' ophthalmopathy and Graves' hyperthyroidism. Notes on the study in general: A majority of expanded thyroid clonotypes exceeding 0.001 frequency were likewise present in blood. The model predicted ophthalmopathy progression with 65% to 71% sensitivity and around 72% specificity.

Amplifying from RNA transcripts, the study obtained TCR beta CDR3 regions. HTBI primers were used in a first-round RT-PCR, which preceded a second-round multiplex PCR. TCRdb reprocessed the multiplex PCR reads via MiXCR and lists one record per CDR3 protein. The profile covers 500,000 to 700,000 distinct CDR3 sequences, with under 45% appearing a single time and around 4% taken by the ten largest. The V end was cut by 6 bases, the J end by 0 bases, with 8 bases between. CDR3 length: 13 amino acids. Germline V CDR1 and CDR2: DFQATT, SNEGSKA (reference sequence). People with hyperthyroidism were aged 18 to 65 and newly diagnosed, under 2 months' duration. Clinical symptoms, serum thyroxine, TRAb, thyroid ultrasound and orbital computed tomography determined diagnosis. There are a few counts of this clonotype. Its target is unknown.

This chain links TRBV20-1 with TRBJ2-2; maybe TRBD2 (6 bases). Sequencing was done on a sample of peripheral blood or thyroid tissue (not recorded which). This TCR came from an adult man with Graves' hyperthyroidism. The CDR3 sequence: CSAEGSNTGELFF. CDR3 bases: TGCAGTGCGGAGGGGTCGAACACCGGGGAGCTGTTTTTT.